The 23 T cell receptor beta chains in this list originate from one sample, sequenced in a study of CD8+CD57+ T cells in acquired aplastic anemia. All sequencing subjects had displayed CD8+CD57+ cell expansion on flow cytometry. According to the study, genomic DNA was the template for TCR beta VDJ and CDR3 profiling. One entry per CDR3 protein, called by TCRdb with MiXCR from the reads. Of fewer than 300,000 distinct CDR3 sequences listed, approximately 79% are singletons. Sequences were obtained from sorted CD4+, CD8+, or CD8+CD57+ T cells (not recorded which) from PBMCs. These receptors came from a human donor with aplastic anemia.

With regard to this clonotype: The conserved final phenylalanine or tryptophan is absent from the CDR3, which likely points to a read error. Because the CDR3's place on the DNA is in doubt, the DNA is left out and the CDR3 is given as listed by TCRdb. This chain links TRBV7-9 with TRBJ2-3. Germline-derived CDR1 and CDR2 are SEHNR and FQNEAQ (reference sequence). The length of the CDR3 is 13 amino acids, counting both ends. The CDR3 protein is CAIRAAAGLYEQY.

This clonotype appeared a few times. This chain uses TRBV13 with TRBJ1-2, with 12 nucleotides matching TRBD1. With V trimmed by 6 bases and J by 6 bases, 5 bases remained unmatched. The germline V gene encodes CDR1 PRHDT and CDR2 FYEKMQ (reference sequence). This CDR3 is built from 14 residues. In DNA form, the CDR3 reads TGTGCCAGCAGGGGACAGGGGGCGGACGATGGCTACACCTTC. This gives the protein CASRGQGADDGYTF.

The chain carries TRBV5-4 and TRBJ1-2; D not resolved. Germline loops: CDR1 SGHNT, CDR2 YYREEE (reference sequence). The ends were cut back, 2 bases at V and 2 bases at J, with 13 bases in the middle. The CDR3 length is 15 residues. CDR3 coding DNA: TGTGCCAGCAGCTTTACTAAGGGCTCAAACTATGGCTACACCTTC. Translating gives CASSFTKGSNYGYTF.

The chain employs TRBV7-2 and TRBJ1-2; D perhaps matches TRBD1 (6 bases). V was clipped by 5 bases and J by 6 bases, with 10 bases between them. Germline values: CDR1 SGHTA, CDR2 FQGNSA. The CDR3 sequence is 12 residues long. The CDR3 spells CASSLTGNGYTF. Written as DNA, the CDR3 is TGTGCCAGCAGCCTAACAGGGAATGGCTACACCTTC.

This clonotype has a single count. One end of the junction varies from germline; a read error may be responsible. The chain combines TRBV7-2 with TRBJ2-5, with D perhaps TRBD1 or TRBD2 (6 bases each). Per the germline V gene, CDR1 is SGHTA and CDR2 is FQGNSA. The CDR3 runs to 14 residues. CDR3 nucleotide sequence: TGTGCCAGCAGCATAGGGGGGCAGCCCCAGACCCAGTGTTTC. Its translation: CASSIGGQPQTQCF. Drawing the rest from reference TRBV7-2 and TRBJ2-5, the complete variable domain is GAGVSQSPSNKVTEKGKDVELRCDPISGHTALYWYRQSLGQGLEFLIYFQGNSAPDKSGLPSDRFSAERTGGSVSTLTIQRTQQEDSAVYLCASSIGGQPQTQCFGPGTRLLVL.

DNA for the CDR3: TGTGCCAGCAGGCAAACAGGGAACTATGGCTACACCTTC. Translation: CASRQTGNYGYTF. This chain joins TRBV5-4 and TRBJ1-2, with D maybe TRBD1 (6 bases). Germline CDR1 is SGHNT and CDR2 is YYREEE (reference sequence). The germline V and J ends were trimmed by 5 bases and 2 bases, with 10 bases remaining between them. CDR3 length: 13 amino acids. Full variable domain (outside the CDR3, taken from reference TRBV5-4 and TRBJ1-2): ETGVTQSPTHLIKTRGQQVTLRCSSQSGHNTVSWYQQALGQGPQFIFQYYREEENGRGNFPPRFSGLQFPNYSSELNVNALELDDSALYLCASRQTGNYGYTFGSGTRLTVV.

Of note for this clonotype: The CDR3 ends on some other residue instead of the conserved phenylalanine or tryptophan, so this is likely a read error. The chain is built from TRBV2 and TRBJ2-3; 8 bases map to TRBD2. The CDR3 sequence is 14 residues long. The V gene end was trimmed by 6 bases and the J gene end by 11 bases; junction bases not matched to a gene: 13. From germline, CDR1 is SNHLY and CDR2 FYNNEI. CDR3: CASSYAGGPEQQYV. CDR3 nucleotide sequence: TGTGCCAGCAGCTATGCGGGGGGCCCCGAGCAGCAGTATGTT.

This rearrangement joins TRBV7-8 to TRBJ2-6; no clear D gene. Trimming removed 0 bases at V and 16 bases at J, with 22 bases between. Germline CDR1 is SGHVS and CDR2 is FQNEAQ. There are 16 residues in the CDR3. The CDR3, as DNA: TGTGCCAGCAGCTTAGCGGCAGGCGGCGAGGCGAAGGATCTGACTTTC. It specifies CASSLAAGGEAKDLTF.

Of note for this clonotype: A junction boundary mismatches the germline segment, possibly from a read error. Here the CDR3 DNA reads TGTGCCAGCAGGGACAGTAAAGGACCTCGCTTC. Its protein product is CASRDSKGPRF. The chain employs TRBV2 and TRBJ2-7, with D possibly TRBD1 on 6 matching bases. CDR1 is SNHLY, CDR2 FYNNEI, per germline. This CDR3 region has 11 residues.

This clonotype was detected once. The chain carries TRBV19 and TRBJ2-3, with 16 nucleotides matching TRBD2. V trimming: 1 base; J trimming: 5 bases; junction bases outside the gene matches: 6. Germline CDR1 is LNHDA and CDR2 is SQIVND (reference sequence). This CDR3 comprises 18 residues. DNA for the CDR3: TGTGCCAGTAGTATAGGAGGGACTAGCGGGGGGGCACTAGATACGCAGTATTTT. Protein: CASSIGGTSGGALDTQYF.

As to this clonotype: A junction boundary mismatches the germline segment, possibly from a read error. The chain joins TRBV19 to TRBJ1-5, with a weak D call TRBD1 (5 bases). This CDR3 is built from 14 residues. Germline V lookup: CDR1 LNHDA, CDR2 SQIVND (reference sequence). Written as DNA, the CDR3 is TGTGCCAGCAGTATGGGGGGGGGAAGGCAGCCCCAGCATTTT. The encoded protein is CASSMGGGRQPQHF.

The V gene is TRBV10-3, the J gene TRBJ2-3, with 10 bases aligning to TRBD2. V shed 7 bases, J shed 4 bases, and the junction held 8 bases outside the gene matches. The V gene's germline CDR1 is ENHRY and CDR2 SYGVKD. This CDR3 spans 15 amino acids. CDR3 DNA: TGTGCCATCAAGCCGGAAGCGGGGGGGTCAGATACGCAGTATTTT. It yields the protein CAIKPEAGGSDTQYF.

The chain employs TRBV5-6 and TRBJ1-5; possible D gene TRBD1, 5 bases. This CDR3 is built from 15 residues. Germline V gene sequence: CDR1 SGHDT, CDR2 YYEEEE. With 0 bases removed from V and 7 bases from J, the gap between germline ends came to 14 bases. The CDR3 nucleotides read TGTGCCAGCAGCTTGGGGGGGGTTTCGTCGCAGCCCCAGCATTTT. Its translation is CASSLGGVSSQPQHF.

This chain joins TRBV7-9 and TRBJ2-7; no clear D gene. Germline V CDR1 and CDR2: SEHNR, FQNEAQ (reference sequence). The CDR3 runs 15 residues. V lost 1 base to trimming and J lost 13 bases, with 23 bases between them. The CDR3: CASSLGGSYAPNVYV. The CDR3 DNA is TGTGCCAGCAGCTTAGGTGGTAGCTACGCCCCCAACGTCTACGTC.

The rearrangement joins TRBV7-6 to TRBJ1-1, with D possibly being TRBD1 (6 bases). The CDR3 covers 16 residues. Trimming removed 0 bases from V and 11 bases from J, with 22 bases in between. Looked up from germline, CDR1 is SGHVS and CDR2 is FNYEAQ. The CDR3 nucleotides read TGTGCCAGCAGCTTAGCCGACGGGACAAAAGGGGTTGAGGCTTTCTTT. It yields the protein CASSLADGTKGVEAFF.

The rearrangement uses TRBV7-8 and TRBJ2-7, with D perhaps TRBD2 (5 bases). Looked up from germline, CDR1 is SGHVS and CDR2 is FQNEAQ. V was shortened by 3 bases and J by 5 bases, with 26 bases between the two germline ends. The CDR3 has 18 amino acids. The CDR3 bases are TGTGCCAGCAGCTTTCATGCAGGACTGACTTCAGAGACCCACGAGCAGTACGTC. Its protein product is CASSFHAGLTSETHEQYV.

This clonotype was counted only a few times. In this CDR3 the conserved last residue, phenylalanine or tryptophan, is missing, so a read error is likely. This chain links TRBV7-9 with TRBJ2-1; TRBD2 is a possible D gene (6 bases). The J call may not be correct, given that the DNA end is closer to TRBJ2-7. From germline, CDR1 is SEHNR and CDR2 FQNEAQ (reference sequence). The CDR3 has 13 amino acids. The CDR3 bases are TGTGCCAGCAGCGATGGGGGGATCCATGAGCAGTACTAC. As protein: CASSDGGIHEQYY.

This clonotype showed up just a few times. One end of the junction fails to match germline, which may point to a read error. V is TRBV2 and J is TRBJ2-3; unclear D gene. The CDR3 sequence is 14 residues long. CDR1 SNHLY and CDR2 FYNNEI come from the germline V gene. DNA for the CDR3: TGTGCCAGCAGTCCGACGTGGTTCTACGATAAGCAGTTTTTC. Translating it yields CASSPTWFYDKQFF. The whole variable domain, filled in from reference TRBV2 and TRBJ2-3, reads EPEVTQTPSHQVTQMGQEVILRCVPISNHLYFYWYRQILGQKVEFLVSFYNNEISEKSEIFDDQFSVERPDGSNFTLKIRSTKLEDSAMYFCASSPTWFYDKQFFGPGTRLTVL.

This clonotype was observed a single time. The gene calls are TRBV7-4 and TRBJ2-1, with D possibly being TRBD1 (5 bases). The germline V gene encodes CDR1 SGHVT and CDR2 SQSDAQ. Trimming pared 5 bases from V and 8 bases from J, leaving 22 bases between. This CDR3 has 16 amino acids. The CDR3 is CASSVQRGWGSDEQFF. The CDR3 DNA reads TGTGCCAGCAGCGTCCAAAGGGGTTGGGGCAGCGATGAGCAGTTCTTC.

A word on this clonotype: It is likely a read error, because the conserved phenylalanine at the end of the CDR3 is missing. Because the CDR3's place on the DNA is in doubt, the DNA is left out and the CDR3 is given as listed by TCRdb. The V call is TRBV9, the J call TRBJ1-2; the D segment call TRBD1 is taken from the table without a DNA check. The CDR3 length is 13 residues, termini included. Germline lookup yields CDR1 SGDLS and CDR2 YYNGEE. The CDR3: CASSHGSAGYNSL.

V and J are TRBV6-2 or TRBV6-3 and TRBJ2-7; a weak D match, TRBD2 (5 bases). CDR3 length: 16 residues. Trimming removed 0 bases from V and 4 bases from J, with 16 bases in between. Germline CDR1 reads MNHEY; CDR2 reads SVGEGT. CDR3 DNA: TGTGCCAGCAGTTACTCCGGGGAGACATTAGGGTACGAGCAGTACTTC. Its protein product is CASSYSGETLGYEQYF.

This clonotype has just a few counts. The genes are TRBV9 and TRBJ2-1; D is ambiguous. Trimming removed 0 bases at V and 9 bases at J, with 19 bases between. There are 16 residues in the CDR3. CDR1 is SGDLS, CDR2 YYNGEE, per germline. The CDR3 DNA is TGTGCCAGCAGCGTAGGGTCAGATACGCAGAGTTTTGAGCAGTTCTTC. Translating it yields CASSVGSDTQSFEQFF. The entire variable domain, with the rest obtained from reference TRBV9 and TRBJ2-1, is as follows: DSGVTQTPKHLITATGQRVTLRCSPRSGDLSVYWYQQSLDQGLQFLIQYYNGEERAKGNILERFSAQQFPDLHSELNLSSLELGDSALYFCASSVGSDTQSFEQFFGPGTRLTVL.

For this clonotype: Because it lacks the conserved phenylalanine or tryptophan at the end, this CDR3 is likely a read error. The limits of the CDR3 on the DNA are not certain, so only TCRdb's listed CDR3 is given. The chain employs TRBV2 and TRBJ1-1. The CDR3 contains 16 residues when both ends are counted. Germline CDR1 reads SNHLY; CDR2 reads FYNNEI. CDR3 region: CASGGTPVVLTTEAFV.